Presented here are 21 T cell receptor beta chains from one specimen sequenced in a study of control samples from healthy donors and cancer patients. Assay: immunoSEQ multiplex PCR; the TCRdb copy retains only in-frame clones and omits some. In the table there are approximately 100,000 clones, more than 90% of which are singletons. Sequenced: blood. These receptor sequences come from a human donor in good health. The donor label of this sample is uncertain.

The chain is built from TRBV5-6 and TRBJ1-1; the match to TRBD1 covers 7 bases. CDR1 and CDR2 (germline): SGHDT, YYEEEE. The V segment lost 4 bases and the J segment 6 bases; nucleotides outside the gene matches: 9. The CDR3 consists of 14 residues. The chain's CDR3 is CASSPITGEPEAFF. CDR3 sequence (DNA): TGTGCCAGCAGCCCGATCACAGGGGAGCCTGAAGCTTTCTTT.

The genes are TRBV6-5 and TRBJ1-2; tentative D call: TRBD1 (6 bases). The CDR3 runs to 14 residues. V was cut by 2 bases and J by 3 bases, with 10 bases left in between. From germline, CDR1 is MNHEY and CDR2 SVGAGI. The CDR3 bases are TGTGCCAGCAGTTACATCAGGGGTGACTATGGCTACACCTTC. It translates to CASSYIRGDYGYTF.

The J gene is TRBJ1-1, the V gene TRBV6-5; D is ambiguous. V dropped 2 bases and J dropped 8 bases, with 12 bases sitting between them. The CDR3 covers 13 residues. CDR1 and CDR2 from the germline V gene are MNHEY and SVGAGI. The CDR3 DNA reads TGTGCCAGCAGTTACGACGCTTCCGTCGAAGCTTTCTTT. Translation gives CASSYDASVEAFF.

This clone was detected once. This rearrangement joins TRBV19 to TRBJ2-2; no firm D call. The CDR3 consists of 11 residues. Deletions cut 4 bases from V and 6 bases from J, with 3 bases between. The germline V gene has CDR1 LNHDA and CDR2 SQIVND (reference sequence). In DNA, the CDR3 is TGTGCCAGTAGTAGTTCCGGGGAGCTGTTTTTT. This translates into CASSSSGELFF.

This sequence joins TRBV27 and TRBJ1-1; D gene ambiguous. The CDR3 extends over 14 amino acids. Per germline, CDR1 MNHEY and CDR2 SMNVEV (reference sequence). Trimming removed 6 bases from V and 3 bases from J, with 14 bases in between. The CDR3 is CASRYWAGDTEAFF. The CDR3 nucleotides read TGTGCCAGCAGATATTGGGCCGGCGACACTGAAGCTTTCTTT.

The chain combines TRBV6-5 with TRBJ1-2, with D possibly matching TRBD1 (5 bases). The CDR3 extends over 11 amino acids. Germline values: CDR1 MNHEY, CDR2 SVGAGI. The germline V and J ends were trimmed by 10 bases and 6 bases, with 12 bases remaining between them. The CDR3 bases are TGTGCCACCCGGGACGCAGATGGCTACACCTTC. It codes for CATRDADGYTF.

This sequence joins TRBV3-1 (or the pseudogene TRBV3-2) and TRBJ2-3; D unresolved. Trimming removed 1 base at V and 3 bases at J, with 2 bases between. The germline V gene encodes CDR1 LGHDT and CDR2 YNNKEL (reference sequence). CDR3 length equals 12 residues. CDR3 sequence reads: CASSQGTDTQYF. DNA for the CDR3: TGTGCCAGCAGCCAAGGTACAGATACGCAGTATTTT.

This clone turned up a few times. This chain connects TRBV6-5 to TRBJ2-2, with TRBD1 identical over 7 bases. This CDR3 is built from 14 residues. J lost 6 bases, V lost 7 bases, and 8 bases had no gene match. Looked up from germline, CDR1 is MNHEY and CDR2 is SVGAGI. CDR3 amino acids: CASKKPQGAGELFF. CDR3 coding DNA: TGTGCCAGCAAAAAGCCCCAGGGGGCCGGGGAGCTGTTTTTT.

The chain has TRBV18 and TRBJ2-1; TRBD1 matches at 7 bases. V was clipped by 8 bases and J by 4 bases; unmatched bases: 11. The germline gives CDR1 KGHSH, CDR2 LQKENI. The CDR3 totals 15 residues. Here the CDR3 DNA reads TGTGCCAGCACGGTAGGGGGCACAAAGTACAATGAGCAGTTCTTC. It specifies CASTVGGTKYNEQFF.

V gene TRBV5-1 combines with J gene TRBJ2-1; 14 bases line up with TRBD2. The CDR3 spans 14 residues. Trimming at V came to 3 bases and at J to 9 bases, leaving 2 bases not matched to a gene. In germline, CDR1 is SGHRS, CDR2 YFSETQ. CDR3 sequence: CASSWGTSGGEQFF. CDR3 DNA: TGCGCCAGCAGCTGGGGGACTAGCGGGGGTGAGCAGTTCTTC.

CDR3 coding DNA: TGTGCCATCAGGGGTTTGCGGTCCGACAATGAGCAGTTCTTC. Translated: CAIRGLRSDNEQFF. The J gene is TRBJ2-1, the V gene TRBV10-3, with D uncertain. CDR1 and CDR2 from the germline V gene are ENHRY and SYGVKD. The CDR3 loop spans 14 amino acids. Trimming took off 6 bases at V and 5 bases at J, with 14 bases between the two ends.

V usage is TRBV3-1 (or the pseudogene TRBV3-2) and J usage is TRBJ1-2; D gene ambiguous. The CDR3 covers 17 residues. V lost 0 bases and J 1 base, leaving 15 bases between the germline ends. CDR1 is LGHDT, CDR2 YNNKEL, per germline (reference sequence). CDR3 in DNA: TGTGCCAGCAGCCAAGATCTGCCCAATACCCTTAACTATGGCTACACCTTC. Its translation is CASSQDLPNTLNYGYTF.

DNA for the CDR3: TGTGCCTGGAGTGTACACAACACCGGGGAGCTGTTTTTT. The encoded protein is CAWSVHNTGELFF. The chain employs TRBV30 and TRBJ2-2, with D uncertain. The CDR3 totals 13 residues. Trimming took off 0 bases at V and 2 bases at J, with 4 bases between the two ends. Germline-derived CDR1 and CDR2 are GTSNPN and SVGIG (reference sequence).

The V and J genes are TRBV5-6 and TRBJ1-2; 7 nucleotides line up with TRBD1. Looked up from germline, CDR1 is SGHDT and CDR2 is YYEEEE. J lost 4 bases, V lost 0 bases, and 6 bases had no gene match. The CDR3 has 15 residues. CDR3 DNA sequence: TGTGCCAGCAGCTTGGTTTCAGGGGGTGTCTATGGCTACACCTTC. Translating it yields CASSLVSGGVYGYTF.

A single count supports this clone. V is TRBV27 and J is TRBJ1-4, with D possibly TRBD1 on 5 matching bases. The CDR3 runs to 17 residues. Germline V gene data show CDR1 as MNHEY and CDR2 as SMNVEV (reference sequence). Trimming took 3 bases from V and 5 from J, leaving 19 bases between them. The CDR3 loop reads CASSFTPPGRGNEKLFF. The CDR3 coding sequence is TGTGCCAGCAGTTTTACCCCCCCGGGACGCGGAAATGAAAAACTGTTTTTT.

The chain joins TRBV19 to TRBJ1-3; perhaps TRBD1 as D (5 bases). V lost 5 bases and J 7 bases, leaving 21 bases between the germline ends. Germline lookup yields CDR1 LNHDA and CDR2 SQIVND (reference sequence). This CDR3 is 16 amino acids long. CDR3 in DNA: TGTGCCAGTAGTTTCACCGGGACTCCAAAAGGCAACACCATATATTTT. Protein product: CASSFTGTPKGNTIYF.

The chain joins TRBV12-3 or TRBV12-4 to TRBJ1-5; D unresolved. This CDR3 has 12 residues. V gave up 6 bases and J gave up 4 bases, with 7 bases separating them. CDR3 sequence reads: CASSRANQPQHF. The DNA of the CDR3 is TGTGCCAGCAGCCGAGCGAATCAGCCCCAGCATTTT.

The J gene is TRBJ2-3, the V gene TRBV5-1; D not certain. The CDR3 has 15 residues. Deletions cut 2 bases from V and 5 bases from J, with 15 bases between. The germline V gene encodes CDR1 SGHRS and CDR2 YFSETQ. The CDR3 spells CASSFKNTPRDTQYF. For the CDR3, the DNA is TGCGCCAGCAGCTTTAAAAACACTCCTCGAGATACGCAGTATTTT.

V usage is TRBV10-3 and J usage is TRBJ2-3; TRBD2 matches 12 bases. V trimming: 4 bases; J trimming: 1 base; junction bases outside the gene matches: 3. CDR3 length: 16 amino acids. Looked up from germline, CDR1 is ENHRY and CDR2 is SYGVKD. This chain's CDR3 is CAISVLAGGGTDTQYF. The DNA of the CDR3 is TGTGCCATCAGTGTCCTAGCGGGGGGGGGCACAGATACGCAGTATTTT.

The chain has TRBV13 and TRBJ1-2; D perhaps matches TRBD1 (5 bases). V gave up 6 bases and J gave up 2 bases, with 13 bases separating them. CDR1 and CDR2 (germline): PRHDT, FYEKMQ (reference sequence). The length of the CDR3 is 14 residues. The CDR3 reads CASSQGGANYGYTF. For the CDR3, the DNA is TGTGCCAGCAGTCAGGGTGGGGCCAACTATGGCTACACCTTC.

The chain joins TRBV19 to TRBJ1-2; possible D gene TRBD1, 6 bases. Germline CDR1 and CDR2: LNHDA and SQIVND (reference sequence). This CDR3 contains 15 residues. V was shortened by 6 bases and J by 2 bases, with 16 bases between the two germline ends. The CDR3 reads CASRNTPGANYGYTF. The CDR3 DNA follows: TGTGCCAGTAGAAACACCCCAGGGGCCAACTATGGCTACACCTTC.